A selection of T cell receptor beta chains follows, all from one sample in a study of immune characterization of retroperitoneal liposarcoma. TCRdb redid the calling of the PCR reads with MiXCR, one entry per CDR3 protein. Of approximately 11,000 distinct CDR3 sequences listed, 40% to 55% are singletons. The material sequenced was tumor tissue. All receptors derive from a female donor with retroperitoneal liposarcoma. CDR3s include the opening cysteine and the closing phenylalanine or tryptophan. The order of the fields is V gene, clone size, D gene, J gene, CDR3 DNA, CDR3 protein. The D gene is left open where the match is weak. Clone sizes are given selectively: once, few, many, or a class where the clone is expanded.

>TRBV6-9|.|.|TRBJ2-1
TGTGCCAGCAGTTACCTCAGCATAAGCTCCTACAATGAGCAGTTCTTC
CASSYLSISSYNEQFF
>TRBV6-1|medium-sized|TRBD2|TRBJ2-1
TGTGCCAGCCGGGCGGGACTAGTCCTCTACAATGAGCAGTTCTTC
CASRAGLVLYNEQFF
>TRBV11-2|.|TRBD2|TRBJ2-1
TGTGCCAGCAGCTTTGAACTAGCGGTCTACAATGAGCAGTTCTTC
CASSFELAVYNEQFF
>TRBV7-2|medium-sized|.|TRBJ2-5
TGTGCCAGCAGCTTAGAGGATTGGCGGGGGACCCAGTACTTC
CASSLEDWRGTQYF
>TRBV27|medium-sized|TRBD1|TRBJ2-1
TGTGCCAGCAGTTACTCAGGGGGTCCCAACTACGAGCAGTTCTTC
CASSYSGGPNYEQFF
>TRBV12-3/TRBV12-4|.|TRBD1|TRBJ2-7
TGTGCCAGCAGGAGACAGGGGGGAAACTACGAGCAGTACTTC
CASRRQGGNYEQYF
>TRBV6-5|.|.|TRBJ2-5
TGTGCCAGCAGTGAGTGGGGGAGCAGGCTTAGGGTCTTC
CASSEWGSRLRVF
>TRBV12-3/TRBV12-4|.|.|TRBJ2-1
TGTGCCAGCACGGTGCGGCAGGGGGGTTTTGAGCAGTTCTTC
CASTVRQGGFEQFF
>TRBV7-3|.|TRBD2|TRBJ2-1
TGTGCCAGCAGCTCTCGGACTAGCGGTGAGCAGTTCTTC
CASSSRTSGEQFF
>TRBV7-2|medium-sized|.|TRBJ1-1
TGTGCCAGCAGCCTTCCGAGGGATTCCTTGGACACTGAAGCTTTCTTT
CASSLPRDSLDTEAFF
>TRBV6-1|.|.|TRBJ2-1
TGTGCCAGCGCCCTTGGGGACAATGAGCAGTTCTTC
CASALGDNEQFF
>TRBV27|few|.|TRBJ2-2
TGTGCCAGCAGTCTACAGGGAGGCACCGGGGAGCTGTTTTTT
CASSLQGGTGELFF
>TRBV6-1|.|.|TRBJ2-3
TGTGCCAGCAGTGAAGTCGATACGCAGTATTTT
CASSEVDTQYF
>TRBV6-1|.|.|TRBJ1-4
TGTGCCAGCAGTGAAGCGCCCGAAAAACTGTTTTTT
CASSEAPEKLFF
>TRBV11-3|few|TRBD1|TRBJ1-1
TGTGCCAGCAGCTTAGGCCGGACCCAGGGGGCGAAAGGCAACACTGAAGCTTTCTTT
CASSLGRTQGAKGNTEAFF
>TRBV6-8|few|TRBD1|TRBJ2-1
TGTGCCAGCAGTTCCTCCGGGACAGGGACCTACGAGCAGTTCTTC
CASSSSGTGTYEQFF
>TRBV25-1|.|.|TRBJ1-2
TGTGCCAGCAGTGAATACGAAGGCATTGGCTACACCTTC
CASSEYEGIGYTF
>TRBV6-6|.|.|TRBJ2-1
TGTGCCAGCAGTTACTCGAGACTCAATGAGCAGTTCTTC
CASSYSRLNEQFF
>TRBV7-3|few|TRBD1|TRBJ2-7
TGTGCCAGCAGCATTGGACAGGGCTACGAGCAGTACTTC
CASSIGQGYEQYF
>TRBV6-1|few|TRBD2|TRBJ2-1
TGTGCCAGCAGTGAAGTGCATAGCGGGGGGTCAGCTAATGAGCAGTTCTTC
CASSEVHSGGSANEQFF
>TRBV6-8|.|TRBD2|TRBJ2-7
TGTGCCAGCAGTGCTGAAAGCGGGAGGACCTACGAGCAGTACTTC
CASSAESGRTYEQYF
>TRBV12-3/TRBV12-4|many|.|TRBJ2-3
TGTGCCAGCAGTACAGGGACAGATACGCAGTATTTT
CASSTGTDTQYF